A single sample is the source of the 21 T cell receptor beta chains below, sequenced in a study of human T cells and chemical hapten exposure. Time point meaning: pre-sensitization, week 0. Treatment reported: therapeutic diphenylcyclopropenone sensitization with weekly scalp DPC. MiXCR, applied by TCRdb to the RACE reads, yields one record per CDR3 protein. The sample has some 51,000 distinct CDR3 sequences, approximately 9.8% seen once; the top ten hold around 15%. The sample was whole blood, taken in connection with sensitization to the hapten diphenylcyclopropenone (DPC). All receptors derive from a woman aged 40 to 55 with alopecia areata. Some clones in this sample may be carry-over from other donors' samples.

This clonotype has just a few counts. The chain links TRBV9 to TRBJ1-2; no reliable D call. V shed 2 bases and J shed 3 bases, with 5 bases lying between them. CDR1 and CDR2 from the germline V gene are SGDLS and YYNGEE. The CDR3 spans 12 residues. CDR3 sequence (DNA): TGTGCCAGCAGCGTCTTCGACTATGGCTACACCTTC. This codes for CASSVFDYGYTF.

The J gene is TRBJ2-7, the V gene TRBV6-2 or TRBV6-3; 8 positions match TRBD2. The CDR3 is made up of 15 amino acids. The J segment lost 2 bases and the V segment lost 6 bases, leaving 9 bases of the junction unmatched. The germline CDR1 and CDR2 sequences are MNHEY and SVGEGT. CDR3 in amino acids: CASRYRSGATYEQYF. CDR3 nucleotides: TGTGCCAGCAGATATCGTAGCGGGGCAACCTACGAGCAGTACTTC.

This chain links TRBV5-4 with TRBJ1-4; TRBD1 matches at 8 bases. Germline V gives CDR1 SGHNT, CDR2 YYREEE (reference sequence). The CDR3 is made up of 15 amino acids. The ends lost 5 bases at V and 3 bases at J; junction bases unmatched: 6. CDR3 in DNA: TGTGCCAGCAGTCTTCCGGGACAGGCTAATGAAAAACTGTTTTTT. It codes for CASSLPGQANEKLFF. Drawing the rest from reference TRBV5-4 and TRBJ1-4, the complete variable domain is ETGVTQSPTHLIKTRGQQVTLRCSSQSGHNTVSWYQQALGQGPQFIFQYYREEENGRGNFPPRFSGLQFPNYSSELNVNALELDDSALYLCASSLPGQANEKLFFGSGTQLSVL.

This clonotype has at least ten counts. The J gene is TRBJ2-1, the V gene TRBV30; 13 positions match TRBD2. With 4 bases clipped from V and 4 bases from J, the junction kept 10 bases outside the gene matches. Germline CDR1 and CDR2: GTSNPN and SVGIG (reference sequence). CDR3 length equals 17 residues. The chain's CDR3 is CAWTQSRTSGGYNEQFF. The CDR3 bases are TGTGCCTGGACCCAAAGCCGGACTAGCGGGGGATACAATGAGCAGTTCTTC.

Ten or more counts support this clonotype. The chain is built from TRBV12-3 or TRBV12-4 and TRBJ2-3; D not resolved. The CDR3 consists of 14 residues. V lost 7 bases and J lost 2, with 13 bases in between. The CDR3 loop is CASTSGGSTDTQYF. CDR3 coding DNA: TGTGCCAGCACCTCTGGCGGATCCACAGATACGCAGTATTTT.

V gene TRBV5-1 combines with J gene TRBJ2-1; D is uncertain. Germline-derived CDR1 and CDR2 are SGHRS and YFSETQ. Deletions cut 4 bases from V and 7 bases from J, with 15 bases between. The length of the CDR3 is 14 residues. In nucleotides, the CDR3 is TGCGCCAGCAGCCTGTCGATGCTTGGGAATGAGCAGTTCTTC. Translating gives CASSLSMLGNEQFF.

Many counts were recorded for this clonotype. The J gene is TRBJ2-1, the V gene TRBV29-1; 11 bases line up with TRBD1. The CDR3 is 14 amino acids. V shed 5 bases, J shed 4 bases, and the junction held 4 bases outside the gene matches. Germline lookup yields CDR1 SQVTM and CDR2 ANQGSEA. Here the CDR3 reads CSVRDRGGYNEQFF. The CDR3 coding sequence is TGCAGCGTTCGGGACAGGGGGGGTTACAATGAGCAGTTCTTC.

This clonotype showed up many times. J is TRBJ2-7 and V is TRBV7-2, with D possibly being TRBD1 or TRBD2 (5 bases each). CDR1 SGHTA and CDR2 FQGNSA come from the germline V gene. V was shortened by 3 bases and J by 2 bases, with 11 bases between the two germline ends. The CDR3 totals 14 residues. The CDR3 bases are TGTGCCAGCAGCTTGGGACGGGGCCCCTACGAGCAGTACTTC. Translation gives CASSLGRGPYEQYF.

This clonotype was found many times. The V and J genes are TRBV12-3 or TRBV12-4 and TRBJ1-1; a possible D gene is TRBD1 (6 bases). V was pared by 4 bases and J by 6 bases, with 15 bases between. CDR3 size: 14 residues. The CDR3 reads CASSSGQPVAEAFF. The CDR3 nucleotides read TGTGCCAGCAGTTCAGGACAGCCTGTCGCTGAAGCTTTCTTT.

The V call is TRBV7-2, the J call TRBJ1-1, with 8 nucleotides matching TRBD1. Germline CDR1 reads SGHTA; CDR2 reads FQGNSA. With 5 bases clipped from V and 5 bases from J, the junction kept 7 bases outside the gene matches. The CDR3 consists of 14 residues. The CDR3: CASSPRQGRTEAFF. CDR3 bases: TGTGCCAGCAGCCCGCGACAGGGGAGGACTGAAGCTTTCTTT.

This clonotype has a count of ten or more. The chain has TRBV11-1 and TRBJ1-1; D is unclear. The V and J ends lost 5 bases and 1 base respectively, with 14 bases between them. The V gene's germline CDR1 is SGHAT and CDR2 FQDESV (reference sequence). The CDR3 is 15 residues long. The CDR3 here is CASSLNTHWNTEAFF. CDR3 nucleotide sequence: TGTGCCAGCAGCCTCAACACTCACTGGAACACTGAAGCTTTCTTT.

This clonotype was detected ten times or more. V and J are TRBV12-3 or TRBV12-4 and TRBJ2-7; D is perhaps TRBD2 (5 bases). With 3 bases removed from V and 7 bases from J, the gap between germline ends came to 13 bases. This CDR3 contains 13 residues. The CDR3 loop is CASSFRGSAEQYF. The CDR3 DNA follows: TGTGCCAGCAGTTTTCGGGGATCGGCGGAGCAGTACTTC.

The CDR3 bases are TGTGCCAGCAGTTACGACACCCCGGGACAGGATTATATGAACACTGAAGCTTTCTTT. Its translation: CASSYDTPGQDYMNTEAFF. The V gene is TRBV6-5, the J gene TRBJ1-1; 8 bases align to TRBD1. V gave up 2 bases and J gave up 0 bases; unmatched junction bases: 14. Germline CDR1 MNHEY, CDR2 SVGAGI. CDR3 size: 19 residues.

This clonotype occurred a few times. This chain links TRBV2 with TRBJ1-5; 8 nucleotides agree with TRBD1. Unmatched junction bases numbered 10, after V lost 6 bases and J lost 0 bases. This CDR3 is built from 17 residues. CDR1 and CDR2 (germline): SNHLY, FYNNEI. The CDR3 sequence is CASSATGEGYSNQPQHF. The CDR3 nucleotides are TGTGCCAGCAGCGCGACAGGGGAGGGCTATAGCAATCAGCCCCAGCATTTT.

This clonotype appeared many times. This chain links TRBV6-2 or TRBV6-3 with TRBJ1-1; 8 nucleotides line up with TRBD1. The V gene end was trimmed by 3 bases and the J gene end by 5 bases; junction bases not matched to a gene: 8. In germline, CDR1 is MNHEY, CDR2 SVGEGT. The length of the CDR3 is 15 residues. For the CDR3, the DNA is TGTGCCAGCAGTTATACTAGACAGGGGCCGACTGAAGCTTTCTTT. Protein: CASSYTRQGPTEAFF.

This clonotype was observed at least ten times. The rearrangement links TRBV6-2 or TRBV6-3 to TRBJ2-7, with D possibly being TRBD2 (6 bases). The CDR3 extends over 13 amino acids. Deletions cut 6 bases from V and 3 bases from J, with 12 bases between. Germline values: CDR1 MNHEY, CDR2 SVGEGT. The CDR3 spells CASSRDSNYEQYF. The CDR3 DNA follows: TGTGCCAGCAGCCGGGACTCGAACTACGAGCAGTACTTC.

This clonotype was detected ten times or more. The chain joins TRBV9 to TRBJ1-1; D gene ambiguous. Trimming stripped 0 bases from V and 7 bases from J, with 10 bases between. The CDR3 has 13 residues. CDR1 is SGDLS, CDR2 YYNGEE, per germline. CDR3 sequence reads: CASSVVTEYEAFF. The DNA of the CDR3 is TGTGCCAGCAGCGTAGTTACCGAATATGAAGCTTTCTTT.

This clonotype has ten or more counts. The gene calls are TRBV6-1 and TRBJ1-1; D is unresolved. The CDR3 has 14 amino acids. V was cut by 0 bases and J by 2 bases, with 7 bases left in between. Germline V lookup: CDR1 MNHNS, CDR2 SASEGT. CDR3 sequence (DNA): TGTGCCAGCAGTGAAGCGACTGGCAACACTGAAGCTTTCTTT. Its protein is CASSEATGNTEAFF.

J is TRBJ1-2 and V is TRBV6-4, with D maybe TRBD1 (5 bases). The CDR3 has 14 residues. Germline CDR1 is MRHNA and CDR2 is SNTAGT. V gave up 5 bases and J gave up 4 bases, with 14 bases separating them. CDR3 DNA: TGTGCCAGCAGTCCGTCCGGGACTCTCTATGGCTACACCTTC. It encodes CASSPSGTLYGYTF.

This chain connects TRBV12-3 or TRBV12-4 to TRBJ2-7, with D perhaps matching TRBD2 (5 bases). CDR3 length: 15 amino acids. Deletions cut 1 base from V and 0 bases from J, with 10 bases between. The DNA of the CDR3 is TGTGCCAGCAGTTTAGGAGGGTCTTCCTCCTACGAGCAGTACTTC. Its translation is CASSLGGSSSYEQYF.

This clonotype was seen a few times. CDR3 protein: CSARKDSGNTIYF. In DNA, the CDR3 is TGCAGTGCTAGAAAGGACTCTGGAAACACCATATATTTT. The chain joins TRBV20-1 to TRBJ1-3; D call uncertain. CDR1 is DFQATT, CDR2 SNEGSKA, per germline (reference sequence). V gave up 2 bases and J gave up 0 bases, with 5 bases separating them. The CDR3 is made up of 13 amino acids.